A single sample is the source of the 8 T cell receptor beta chains below, sequenced in a study of T cells after posttransplantation cyclophosphamide listed by TCRdb under 2016. The treatment or condition label for this specimen denotes: high-dose cyclophosphamide on days +3 and +4 as single-agent GVHD prophylaxis. PTCy patients received busulfan and fludarabine conditioning, a related or unrelated marrow graft, and cyclophosphamide on days +3 and +4. The library was obtained by the immunoSEQ multiplex PCR assay. Here the immuneACCESS table is served through TCRdb, limited to in-frame sequences with V and J called. Missing clones are a known gap in these copies; in checked studies unresolved V genes cover under half, and the rest lacks a known reason. The sample records around 4,100 clones, about three quarters of which are singletons. The ten largest clonotypes hold roughly 36% of the sample. The starting material was PBMCs, obtained 29 days after a stem cell transplant with posttransplant cyclophosphamide. The origin of the receptors is a male patient aged 45 to 59 who received an allogeneic stem cell transplant from an unrelated donor, was CMV-positive, and had acute GVHD only. The graft donor may be the source of some T cells after a transplant.

The CDR3 loop is CASSSPGQGIQPQHF. The CDR3 nucleotides read TGTGCCAGCAGCTCCCCGGGACAGGGGATTCAGCCCCAGCATTTT. V and J are TRBV7-8 and TRBJ1-5; 10 bases map to TRBD1. This CDR3 region has 15 residues. Germline V lookup: CDR1 SGHVS, CDR2 FQNEAQ. The V segment lost 4 bases and the J segment 6 bases; nucleotides outside the gene matches: 6. The full variable domain, in which reference TRBV7-8 and TRBJ1-5 provide the parts outside the CDR3, is GAGVSQSPRYKVAKRGQDVALRCDPISGHVSLFWYQQALGQGPEFLTYFQNEAQLDKSGLPSDRFFAERPEGSVSTLKIQRTQQEDSAVYLCASSSPGQGIQPQHFGDGTRLSIL.

V and J are TRBV19 and TRBJ1-2; D is possibly TRBD1 (5 bases). This CDR3 has 13 amino acids. Germline V gene lookup returns CDR1 LNHDA and CDR2 SQIVND (reference sequence). Trimming cost V 6 bases and J 2 bases, with 10 bases left between them. The CDR3 DNA follows: TGTGCCAGTAGGGACACAATAAACTATGGCTACACCTTC. Residues: CASRDTINYGYTF.

This clone was detected a few times. The chain carries TRBV28 and TRBJ1-4; 9 bases fit TRBD1. Germline assignment: CDR1 MDHEN and CDR2 SYDVKM. The CDR3 covers 17 residues. Trimming cost V 6 bases and J 0 bases; bases outside gene matches: 8. The CDR3 spells CASRITGGATTNEKLFF. CDR3 nucleotides: TGTGCCAGCAGGATAACAGGGGGCGCGACAACTAATGAAAAACTGTTTTTT.

The CDR3 loop reads CASTPAIGELFF. In nucleotides, the CDR3 is TGCGCCAGCACTCCAGCGATCGGGGAGCTGTTTTTT. The chain uses TRBV10-2 and TRBJ2-2, with unresolved D. This CDR3 is 12 amino acids long. Germline assignment: CDR1 WSHSY and CDR2 SAAADI. The ends were cut back, 7 bases at V and 7 bases at J, with 10 bases in the middle.

This chain joins TRBV9 and TRBJ2-2; 9 bases fit TRBD1. The V gene end was trimmed by 0 bases and the J gene end by 5 bases; junction bases not matched to a gene: 11. This CDR3 contains 18 residues. In germline, CDR1 is SGDLS, CDR2 YYNGEE. CDR3: CASSVGDRDPVQTGELFF. The CDR3 DNA is TGTGCCAGCAGCGTAGGGGACAGGGATCCCGTCCAAACCGGGGAGCTGTTTTTT.

The V gene is TRBV30, the J gene TRBJ2-7, with a tentative D call TRBD2 (5 bases). The V gene lost 7 bases and the J gene lost 0 bases, with 22 bases spanning the gap. This CDR3 contains 16 residues. The germline V gene encodes CDR1 GTSNPN and CDR2 SVGIG (reference sequence). CDR3 sequence reads: CASTSPGLLSSYEQYF. In nucleotides, the CDR3 is TGTGCCTCTACGTCACCGGGGTTGCTAAGCTCCTACGAGCAGTACTTC. Complete variable domain (other parts from reference TRBV30 and TRBJ2-7): SQTIHQWPATLVQPVGSPLSLECTVEGTSNPNLYWYRQAAGRGLQLLFYSVGIGQISSEVPQNLSASRPQDRQFILSSKKLLLSDSGFYLCASTSPGLLSSYEQYFGPGTRLTVT.

In the case of this clone: The same CDR3 is also encoded by other DNA sequences in this sample. The V call is TRBV6-1, the J call TRBJ2-7; 13 bases match TRBD2. J was trimmed by 2 bases and V by 4 bases; bases with no gene match: 2. Germline V gene data show CDR1 as MNHNS and CDR2 as SASEGT. This CDR3 is built from 15 residues. Here the CDR3 reads CASSAGLAGAYEQYF. The CDR3 nucleotides read TGTGCCAGCAGTGCCGGACTAGCGGGGGCCTACGAGCAGTACTTC.

V is TRBV11-3 and J is TRBJ1-1, with D tentatively TRBD1 (6 bases). Trimming took off 7 bases at V and 6 bases at J, with 18 bases between the two ends. Looked up from germline, CDR1 is SGHNT and CDR2 is YENEEA. This CDR3 has 14 amino acids. The chain's CDR3 is CASTPGGGRAEAFF. The CDR3 nucleotides read TGTGCCAGCACCCCCGGGGGGGGCCGGGCTGAAGCTTTCTTT.